Listed below are T cell receptor beta chains from one sample, sequenced in a study of cytomegalovirus exposure and HLA in healthy donors. This table comes from immunoSEQ multiplex PCR, and its TCRdb copy is limited to in-frame clones, with some not included. The sample shows about 110,000 clones, about 94% of them seen only once. Input material: PBMCs. Source of these receptors: a young woman in good health and CMV-seronegative. The conserved cysteine and the conserved F or W are not part of the CDR3 here. Part of the rows lack a size; the others show once, few, many or a class for expanded clones.

CDR3,V,J,size
ASSTVGATDTQY,TRBV9,TRBJ2-3,once
ASSSNLDTQY,TRBV28,TRBJ2-3,NA
ASSYSRTGGYEQY,TRBV6-5,NA,NA
ASSLVNVRGPAENTGELF,TRBV11-3,TRBJ2-2,NA
ASRDRGERFSHYEQY,TRBV19,TRBJ2-7,NA
ASRTPFGTGYTEAF,TRBV7-2,TRBJ1-1,NA
ASSADSQETQY,TRBV6-4,TRBJ2-5,NA
ASSPRTGSGGYT,TRBV7-2,TRBJ1-2,NA
ASSMTDNNEKLF,TRBV19,TRBJ1-4,NA
ASSQRTGYGYNEQF,TRBV2,TRBJ2-1,NA
ASGGRAGELF,TRBV9,TRBJ2-2,NA
ASLGSTGGAYGYT,TRBV28,TRBJ1-2,NA
ASRGDTDYGYT,TRBV10-2,TRBJ1-2,many
ASSQGASRDGELF,TRBV4-2,TRBJ2-2,NA
ASSLGQGGFQPQH,TRBV7-2,TRBJ1-5,NA
ASSFTGGSGELF,TRBV7-9,TRBJ2-2,NA
ASGSRWTGTSGDTQY,TRBV27,TRBJ2-3,NA
ASSIFPDRGRISNQPQH,TRBV19,TRBJ1-5,NA
ASSYSISGTNEQF,TRBV6-6,TRBJ2-1,NA
ASTPGLGGEQY,TRBV25-1,TRBJ2-7,NA
ASSYVDRGNSPLH,TRBV6-6,TRBJ1-6,NA